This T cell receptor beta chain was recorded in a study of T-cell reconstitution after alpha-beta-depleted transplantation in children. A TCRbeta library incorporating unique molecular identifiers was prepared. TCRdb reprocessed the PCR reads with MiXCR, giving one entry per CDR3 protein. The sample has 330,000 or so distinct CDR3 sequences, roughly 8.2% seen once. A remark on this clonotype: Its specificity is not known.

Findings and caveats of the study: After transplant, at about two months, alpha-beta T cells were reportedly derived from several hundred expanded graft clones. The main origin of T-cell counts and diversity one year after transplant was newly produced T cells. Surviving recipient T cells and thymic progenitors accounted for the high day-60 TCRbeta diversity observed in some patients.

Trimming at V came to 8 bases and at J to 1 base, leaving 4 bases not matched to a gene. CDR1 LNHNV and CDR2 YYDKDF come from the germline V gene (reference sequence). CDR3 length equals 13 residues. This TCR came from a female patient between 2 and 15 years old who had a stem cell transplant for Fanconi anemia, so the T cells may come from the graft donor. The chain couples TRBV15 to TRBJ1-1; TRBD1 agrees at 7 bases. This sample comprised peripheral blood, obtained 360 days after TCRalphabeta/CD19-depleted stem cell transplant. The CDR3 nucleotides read TGTGCCACCCACTCAGGGGGGAACACTGAAGCTTTCTTT. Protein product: CATHSGGNTEAFF.